A selection of T cell receptor beta chains follows, all from one sample in a study of graft-versus-host responses after intestinal transplantation. The method was immunoSEQ multiplex PCR; TCRdb's version includes in-frame clones alone and lacks a portion of them. This table has about 73,000 clones, around 91% appearing once. No antigen has been assigned to these receptors. The sample in question was unstimulated CD8+ T cells sorted from spleen or lymph node cells, obtained before transplant. All receptors derive from a human donor who was the organ donor for an intestinal transplant. Both conserved end residues are part of each CDR3. Each record gives: J gene, D gene, clone size, V gene, CDR3 length, CDR3 DNA, CDR3 protein. D genes are given only for firm matches. Rows give clone size only sometimes, using once, few, many, or a class for an expanded clone.

j_call: TRBJ1-1; d_call: .; clone_size: .; v_call: TRBV7-6; cdr3_length: 14; cdr3_nt: TGTGCCAGCAGCTTAAATGGGGCAGTCACTGAAGCTTTCTTT; cdr3_aa: CASSLNGAVTEAFF
j_call: TRBJ2-5; d_call: .; clone_size: once; v_call: TRBV6-4; cdr3_length: 13; cdr3_nt: TGTGCCAGCAGTGACTCGGCAGAAGAGACCCAGTACTTC; cdr3_aa: CASSDSAEETQYF
j_call: TRBJ2-2; d_call: .; clone_size: .; v_call: TRBV18; cdr3_length: 15; cdr3_nt: TGTGCCAGCTCCCCCCGGGGAGGCGGCACCGGGGAGCTGTTTTTT; cdr3_aa: CASSPRGGGTGELFF
j_call: TRBJ1-2; d_call: TRBD1; clone_size: .; v_call: TRBV4-1; cdr3_length: 16; cdr3_nt: TGCGCCAGCAGCCAAGTCTGGGACAGGGTTAACTATGGCTACACCTTC; cdr3_aa: CASSQVWDRVNYGYTF
j_call: TRBJ2-2; d_call: .; clone_size: few; v_call: TRBV28; cdr3_length: 17; cdr3_nt: TGTGCCAGCAGCTACACCCCAGGGGCAGGGGAGACCGGGGAGCTGTTTTTT; cdr3_aa: CASSYTPGAGETGELFF
j_call: TRBJ2-3; d_call: TRBD2; clone_size: few; v_call: TRBV13; cdr3_length: 13; cdr3_nt: TGTGCCAGCAGCTCTCGGACTAGCCGAACGCAGTATTTT; cdr3_aa: CASSSRTSRTQYF
j_call: TRBJ2-5; d_call: TRBD2; clone_size: .; v_call: TRBV6-5; cdr3_length: 15; cdr3_nt: TGTGCCAGCAGAACCAGCGGGGGGGCCCAAGAGACCCAGTACTTC; cdr3_aa: CASRTSGGAQETQYF
j_call: TRBJ1-6; d_call: .; clone_size: few; v_call: TRBV28; cdr3_length: 15; cdr3_nt: TGTGCCAGCAGTTTATGGTCTTGGGGGGTTTCACCCCTCCACTTT; cdr3_aa: CASSLWSWGVSPLHF
j_call: TRBJ2-2; d_call: .; clone_size: once; v_call: TRBV7-7; cdr3_length: 16; cdr3_nt: TGTGCTAGCAGCTTAGGGTCTAGCGCCTTCACCGGGGAGCTGTTTTTT; cdr3_aa: CASSLGSSAFTGELFF
j_call: TRBJ1-2; d_call: .; clone_size: .; v_call: TRBV4-2; cdr3_length: 15; cdr3_nt: TGTGCCAGCAGCCATCTGATTGGCAGACTCTATGGCTACACCTTC; cdr3_aa: CASSHLIGRLYGYTF
j_call: TRBJ2-2; d_call: .; clone_size: .; v_call: TRBV11-2; cdr3_length: 13; cdr3_nt: TGTGCCAGCAGCCACTCAGGAGGCGGGGAGCTGTTTTTT; cdr3_aa: CASSHSGGGELFF
j_call: TRBJ1-1; d_call: TRBD1; clone_size: once; v_call: TRBV6-1; cdr3_length: 15; cdr3_nt: TGTGCCAGCAGTGTTAAGGGGGCGCCGAACGCTGAAGCTTTCTTT; cdr3_aa: CASSVKGAPNAEAFF
j_call: TRBJ1-5; d_call: .; clone_size: .; v_call: TRBV15; cdr3_length: 14; cdr3_nt: TGTGCCACCAGCGGTGGGACACCGGATCAGCCCCAGCATTTT; cdr3_aa: CATSGGTPDQPQHF
j_call: TRBJ2-3; d_call: .; clone_size: .; v_call: TRBV5-1; cdr3_length: 16; cdr3_nt: TGCGCCAGCAGCTTGGACCAGGGGTGGGGCACAGATACGCAGTATTTT; cdr3_aa: CASSLDQGWGTDTQYF
j_call: TRBJ1-2; d_call: TRBD1; clone_size: few; v_call: TRBV7-3; cdr3_length: 15; cdr3_nt: TGTGCCAGCAGCTTGGACGTGAGAACAGGGGCTGGCTACACCTTC; cdr3_aa: CASSLDVRTGAGYTF
j_call: TRBJ2-5; d_call: .; clone_size: once; v_call: TRBV27; cdr3_length: 14; cdr3_nt: TGTGCCAGCAGCCGTGACCGGGGCCAAGAGACCCAGTACTTC; cdr3_aa: CASSRDRGQETQYF